This T cell receptor beta chain appears in the sequencing data of a study of T cell repertoires in cytomegalovirus infection. As for the study in general: Recently identified HLA-C-restricted and well-studied HLA-B-restricted CMV epitopes were used. An indication of both CMV infection and matching HLA type came from public TCR beta signatures.

TCRdb re-analysed the reads in MiXCR, keeping a single row per CDR3 protein. This table has a few hundred thousand distinct CDR3 sequences, roughly 43% appearing once. General study results and limits: People with CMV and the relevant HLA were identified by cumulative public TCR beta family frequency. HLA-C-restricted, CMV-specific TCR beta clonotypes were dominant ex vivo.

CDR1 and CDR2 from the germline V gene are SGHTA and FQGNSA. Trimming removed 5 bases from V and 4 bases from J; junction bases left unmatched: 8. The CDR3 has 14 residues. This clonotype was recorded a few times. What it recognizes is unknown. The V and J genes are TRBV7-2 and TRBJ2-7, with TRBD1 matching 7 bases. The sequencing used cultured PBMCs, collected from culture after CMV antigen stimulation. This sequence was found in a human donor in good health (CMV status not recorded). Some clones in this sample may be carry-over from other donors' samples. CDR3 nucleotides: TGTGCCAGCAGCCTGAGACAGGGCCCTTACGAGCAGTACTTC. Its protein product is CASSLRQGPYEQYF.